The rows below give T cell receptor beta chains drawn from one sample of a study of Graves' ophthalmopathy and Graves' hyperthyroidism. TCRdb reprocessed the multiplex PCR reads via MiXCR and lists one record per CDR3 protein. The profile shows 600,000 to 950,000 distinct CDR3 sequences, roughly two fifths of them singletons. The sample comprised peripheral blood. Receptors were obtained from an adult man with Graves' ophthalmopathy. Both conserved end residues are part of each CDR3.

cdr3_aa j_call v_call
CASSSDRANYGYTF TRBJ1-2 TRBV5-1
CATSSPGLDGAYGYTF TRBJ1-2 TRBV15
CASSRAGGETQYF TRBJ2-5 TRBV19
CASSVEGRDGGEEAQYF TRBJ2-5 TRBV5-1
CASSLASWYEQYF TRBJ2-7 TRBV7-9
CASTVGGGDTEAFF TRBJ1-1 TRBV7-6
CAIWTGGYTGELFF TRBJ2-2 TRBV10-3
CSAPGLANEQYF TRBJ2-7 TRBV20-1
CAHGGGGYYEQYF TRBJ2-7 TRBV28
CASTLTSGSTEAFF TRBJ1-1 TRBV7-2
CASRAGTSGSYVLTF TRBJ2-6 TRBV2
CATSRARTGAAGEQCF TRBJ2-7 TRBV15
CASSYGVAGTTYEQYF TRBJ2-7 TRBV6-5
CSVGGASEETQYF TRBJ2-5 TRBV29-1
CASSPGTGRVTNYGYTF TRBJ1-2 TRBV5-4
CASSFDRGPETQYF TRBJ2-5 TRBV28
CASTLTRDTGNSNQPQHF TRBJ1-5 TRBV10-1
CASSEGWLNTEAFF TRBJ1-1 TRBV6-1
CSASPQGRYTF TRBJ1-2 TRBV20-1
CASSRGTGYGYTF TRBJ1-2 TRBV5-6
CASILELGQLFF TRBJ1-4 TRBV7-9
CASSLEGLNSPLHF TRBJ1-6 TRBV5-5
CATSSGTGGGETQYF TRBJ2-5 TRBV15
CSARTGTGSYGYTF TRBJ1-2 TRBV20-1
CASSLEHGQHGFF TRBJ1-1 TRBV25-1
CASSFGRGRSYEQYF TRBJ2-7 TRBV11-2
CASSLGTQGYEQYF TRBJ2-7 TRBV4-3
CSARDRGVFDTGELFF TRBJ2-2 TRBV20-1
CASSLGQVGAEAFF TRBJ1-1 TRBV2
CSAPSGEKETQYF TRBJ2-5 TRBV20-1
CASSQGGNTGELFF TRBJ2-2 TRBV7-9
CASSFKGGNTGELFF TRBJ2-2 TRBV7-2
CASSFGQGGETQYF TRBJ2-5 TRBV9
CASSVETGQGEKLFF TRBJ1-4 TRBV9
CASSIADAGNYGYTF TRBJ1-2 TRBV19
CASGSPGVTNEKLFF TRBJ1-4 TRBV6-5
CASNEGSQPQHF TRBJ1-5 TRBV6-6
CASSLDGTGYTEAFF TRBJ1-1 TRBV2
CATSRDPDSPHQETQYF TRBJ2-5 TRBV15
CASSSRTNEKLFF TRBJ1-4 TRBV7-2
CASSPGDRYTGELFF TRBJ2-2 TRBV7-9
CASSEYGGTYGYTF TRBJ1-2 TRBV25-1
CASIPRGAENTGELFF TRBJ2-2 TRBV7-9
CSSAGSSGNTIYF TRBJ1-3 TRBV29-1
CAIPGYGTASAEAFF TRBJ1-1 TRBV10-1
CASSYGPGPQHF TRBJ1-5 TRBV6-5
CASSQGSTNYEQYF TRBJ2-7 TRBV2
CASGRTGEDEQYF TRBJ2-7 TRBV27
CASSRADRLFF TRBJ2-2 TRBV14
CASSEYSSGANVLTF TRBJ2-6 TRBV6-1
CSDLLAGAKETQYF TRBJ2-5 TRBV20-1
CSATGQGYEKLFF TRBJ1-4 TRBV29-1
CASSTPTEAFF TRBJ1-1 TRBV2
CASSPNVVSLMNTEAFF TRBJ1-1 TRBV7-8
CSWRDYEQYF TRBJ2-7 TRBV20-1
CASKFTGGLGNTEAFF TRBJ1-1 TRBV2
CASSIRDRVPIYGYTF TRBJ1-2 TRBV19
CASSARRGTEAFF TRBJ1-1 TRBV25-1
CASSEEFGNEKLFF TRBJ1-4 TRBV7-9
CSVTSRDRGRIDYGYTF TRBJ1-2 TRBV29-1